Listed below are T cell receptor beta chains from one sample, sequenced in a study of shared clonotypes between healthy human individuals. Measured with immunoSEQ multiplex PCR; TCRdb has only the in-frame clones, and not every one. There are hundreds of thousands of clones in the sample; 90% to 96% occur only once, and roughly 0.06% lies in the top ten. Sequencing was done on a sample of naive CD4+ T cells sorted from blood. Receptor source: a young woman in good health. Both conserved end residues are trimmed from each CDR3. The size entry is marked missing in some rows and otherwise reads once, few, many or a size class.

-	TRBV7-9	TRBJ1-2	ASSSRGQGFYDYT
-	TRBV6-5	TRBJ1-2	ASSTGFYGYT
-	TRBV15	TRBJ1-2	ATSRVGGYGYT
-	TRBV6-4	TRBJ1-6	ASRPRGYNSPLH
-	TRBV7-8	TRBJ2-7	ASSILALSSYEQY
-	TRBV19	TRBJ2-1	ASSMRLASYNEQF
-	TRBV28	TRBJ2-3	ASSLPLTGADTQY
-	TRBV4-3	TRBJ2-7	ASRNSNEQY
-	TRBV6-5	TRBJ2-7	ASSGSVYEQY
-	TRBV9	TRBJ1-2	ASSTAGTEIPVGGYT
-	TRBV7-9	TRBJ1-1	ASTTTGLEAF
-	TRBV15	TRBJ2-7	ATTASPQGSYEQY
-	TRBV5-1	TRBJ2-3	ASSLTAGTDTQY
-	TRBV5-1	TRBJ1-1	ASSLGDRESLAF
-	TRBV4-2	TRBJ1-5	ASSQESGVDSNQPQH
-	TRBV7-9	TRBJ2-7	ASSSDRVREQY
-	TRBV5-4	TRBJ1-4	ASSFDRAVDKLF
once	TRBV4-1	TRBJ2-2	ASSHNVLANTGELF
-	TRBV28	TRBJ1-2	ASSRDGLGGYT
-	TRBV9	TRBJ2-7	ASSAGEGYEQY
-	TRBV9	TRBJ2-3	ASSDRPELDTQY
-	TRBV28	TRBJ2-7	ASSPISGLSYEQY
-	TRBV6-5	TRBJ1-4	ASSSGGGEEKLF
-	TRBV5-1	TRBJ2-1	ASSTQTGDEQF
-	TRBV15	TRBJ1-1	ATSRDFENTEAF
-	TRBV28	TRBJ2-1	ASSWTDNEQF
-	TRBV5-1	-	ASSLREGYEQY
-	TRBV5-1	TRBJ2-6	ASSLISGANVLT
-	TRBV28	TRBJ2-7	ASSLRPGHEQY
-	TRBV12-2	TRBJ2-5	ASRLARAETQY
-	TRBV9	TRBJ1-6	ASSVVEGPNSPLH
-	TRBV28	TRBJ2-1	ASSPRTSFLVNEQF
-	TRBV10-3	TRBJ2-3	AIGRGTEMDTQY
-	TRBV29-1	TRBJ2-3	SVERTGANTQY
few	TRBV7-9	TRBJ1-4	ASRGTGEREKLF
-	TRBV28	TRBJ2-7	ASSLSGGLYEQY
-	TRBV27	TRBJ2-1	ASSPLAGGPYNEQF
-	TRBV7-2	TRBJ2-6	ASSSTGSGANVLT
-	TRBV5-1	-	ASSSPTGRYEQY
-	TRBV20-1	TRBJ1-2	SARRGYT
-	TRBV28	TRBJ1-1	ASSGPDGRGTEAF
-	TRBV18	TRBJ2-7	ASSPFGTSGEQY
-	TRBV5-5	TRBJ2-1	ASEGAYNEQF
-	TRBV19	TRBJ2-2	ASSPTRQTNTGELF
-	TRBV4-1	TRBJ2-7	ASSQFVSGSSYEQY
-	TRBV19	TRBJ1-4	ASSRRDGGGNEKLF
few	TRBV30	TRBJ1-5	AWSVRPGRVAQH
-	TRBV27	TRBJ2-7	ASSLFSAEPYRQY
-	TRBV11-2	TRBJ1-2	ASSLAERSLYGYT
-	TRBV19	-	ASSSRTGVVDEQY
-	TRBV7-6	TRBJ2-2	ASSLGPSGRANTGELF
-	TRBV27	TRBJ1-6	ASSFSRREGSPLH
-	TRBV19	TRBJ1-2	ASSIEFWTPNYGYT
-	TRBV27	-	ASRSANSYEQY
-	TRBV28	TRBJ2-7	ASRSPGAGSPYEQY
-	TRBV6-1	TRBJ2-7	ASSEVPGGAYEQY
-	TRBV29-1	TRBJ2-7	SVRRDGYYEQY
-	TRBV2	TRBJ2-5	ASTGRGVKTQY
-	TRBV7-2	TRBJ2-5	ASSLGVDSTYQETQY
-	TRBV18	TRBJ2-1	ASSPRLAVGWGYNEQF